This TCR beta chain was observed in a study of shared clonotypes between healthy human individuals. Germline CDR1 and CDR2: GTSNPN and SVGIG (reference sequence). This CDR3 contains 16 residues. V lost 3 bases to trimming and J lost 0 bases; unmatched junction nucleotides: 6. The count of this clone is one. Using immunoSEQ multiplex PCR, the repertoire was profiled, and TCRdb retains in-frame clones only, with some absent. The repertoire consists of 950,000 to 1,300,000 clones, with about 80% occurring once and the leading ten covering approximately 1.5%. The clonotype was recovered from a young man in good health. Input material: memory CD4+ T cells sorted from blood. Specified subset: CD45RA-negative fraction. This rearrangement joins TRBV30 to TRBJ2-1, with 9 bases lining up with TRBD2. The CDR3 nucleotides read TGTGCCTGGAGCCTAGCGGGGCGGAGCTCCTACAATGAGCAGTTCTTC. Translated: CAWSLAGRSSYNEQFF. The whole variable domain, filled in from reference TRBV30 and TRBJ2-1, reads SQTIHQWPATLVQPVGSPLSLECTVEGTSNPNLYWYRQAAGRGLQLLFYSVGIGQISSEVPQNLSASRPQDRQFILSSKKLLLSDSGFYLCAWSLAGRSSYNEQFFGPGTRLTVL.